The sequence of this T cell receptor beta chain was determined in a study of PD-1 blockade in classical Hodgkin lymphoma. The wider study: Nivolumab dosing for patients was 3 mg/kg, administered intravenously every 2 weeks.

General study findings and limits: Researchers reported that CD4+ TCR diversity, though not CD8+, rose significantly by C4D1. The study found complete responders had baseline diversity similar to newly diagnosed patients.

About this clone itself: What it binds is not known.

The germline V gene has CDR1 SGHDT and CDR2 YYEEEE. Trimming took off 1 base at V and 14 bases at J, with 15 bases between the two ends. This CDR3 comprises 13 residues. The repertoire was sequenced with immunoSEQ multiplex PCR; TCRdb's copy has only in-frame clones and lacks some. The data hold 43,000 or so clones, with around 80% observed a single time. The time point: cycle 4 day 1 (C4D1), after 6 weeks of nivolumab. Brentuximab vedotin exposure varied, and every patient relapsed after autologous stem cell transplantation. Best responses were complete response, partial response or progressive disease.

This TCR came from a human donor with classical Hodgkin lymphoma. Here the sequenced sample was peripheral blood mononuclear cells (PBMCs), taken before the fourth cycle of nivolumab. V and J are TRBV5-6 and TRBJ2-2; TRBD1 is a possible D gene (5 bases). The CDR3 DNA reads as TGTGCCAGCAGCTTGACAGGCCCCCCATTACTGTTTTTT. As protein: CASSLTGPPLLFF.